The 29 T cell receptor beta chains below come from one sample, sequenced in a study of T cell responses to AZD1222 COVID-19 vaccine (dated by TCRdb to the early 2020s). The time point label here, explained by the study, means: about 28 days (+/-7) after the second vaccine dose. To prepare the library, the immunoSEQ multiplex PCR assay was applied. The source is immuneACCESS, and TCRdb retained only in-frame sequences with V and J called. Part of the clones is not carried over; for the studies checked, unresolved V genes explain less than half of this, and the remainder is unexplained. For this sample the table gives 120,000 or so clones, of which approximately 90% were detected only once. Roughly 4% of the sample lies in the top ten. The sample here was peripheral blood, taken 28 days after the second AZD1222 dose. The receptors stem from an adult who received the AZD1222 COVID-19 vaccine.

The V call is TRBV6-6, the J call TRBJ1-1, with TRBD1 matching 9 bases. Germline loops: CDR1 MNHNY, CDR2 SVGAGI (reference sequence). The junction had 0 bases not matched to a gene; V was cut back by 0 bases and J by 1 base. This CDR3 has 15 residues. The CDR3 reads CASSYSGQGNTEAFF. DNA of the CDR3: TGTGCCAGCAGTTACTCGGGACAGGGGAACACTGAAGCTTTCTTT.

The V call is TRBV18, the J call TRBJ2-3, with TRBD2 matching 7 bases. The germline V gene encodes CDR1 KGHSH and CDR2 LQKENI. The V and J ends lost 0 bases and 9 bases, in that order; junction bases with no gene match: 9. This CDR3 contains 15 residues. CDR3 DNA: TGTGCCAGCTCACCACCGGTTAGCGGGTTGGGGACGCAGTATTTT. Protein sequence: CASSPPVSGLGTQYF.

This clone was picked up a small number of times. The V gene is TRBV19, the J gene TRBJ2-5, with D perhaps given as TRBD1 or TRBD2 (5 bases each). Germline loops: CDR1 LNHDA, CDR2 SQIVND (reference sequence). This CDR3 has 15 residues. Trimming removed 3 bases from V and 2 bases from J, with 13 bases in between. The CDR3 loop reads CASSIPGAGQETQYF. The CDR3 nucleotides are TGTGCCAGTAGTATTCCCGGGGCCGGGCAAGAGACCCAGTACTTC.

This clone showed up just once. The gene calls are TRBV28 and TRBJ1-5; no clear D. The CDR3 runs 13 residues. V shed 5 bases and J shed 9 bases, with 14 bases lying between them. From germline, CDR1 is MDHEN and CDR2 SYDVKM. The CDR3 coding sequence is TGTGCCAGCAGTAAGGCTCAGCTAGGGCCCCAGCATTTT. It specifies CASSKAQLGPQHF.

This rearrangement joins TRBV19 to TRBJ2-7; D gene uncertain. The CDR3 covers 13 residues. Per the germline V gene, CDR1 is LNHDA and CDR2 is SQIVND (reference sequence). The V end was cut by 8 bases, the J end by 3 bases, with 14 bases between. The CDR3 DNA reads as TGTGCCAGTTCCGAACACGGATACTACGAGCAGTACTTC. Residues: CASSEHGYYEQYF.

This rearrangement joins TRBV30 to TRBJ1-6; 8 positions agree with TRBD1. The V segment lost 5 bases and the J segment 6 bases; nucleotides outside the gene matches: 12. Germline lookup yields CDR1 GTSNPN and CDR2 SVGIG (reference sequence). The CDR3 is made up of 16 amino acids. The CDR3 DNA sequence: TGTGCCTGGTCTCTAAACCAGGGGGCGGGTAATTCACCCCTCCACTTT. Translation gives CAWSLNQGAGNSPLHF.

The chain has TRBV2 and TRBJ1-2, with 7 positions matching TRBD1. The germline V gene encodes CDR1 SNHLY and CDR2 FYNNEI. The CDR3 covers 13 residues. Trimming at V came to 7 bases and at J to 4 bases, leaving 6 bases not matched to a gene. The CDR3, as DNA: TGTGCCAGCAACGGACAGGACTCCTATGGCTACACCTTC. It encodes CASNGQDSYGYTF. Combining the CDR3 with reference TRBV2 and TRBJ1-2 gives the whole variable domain EPEVTQTPSHQVTQMGQEVILRCVPISNHLYFYWYRQILGQKVEFLVSFYNNEISEKSEIFDDQFSVERPDGSNFTLKIRSTKLEDSAMYFCASNGQDSYGYTFGSGTRLTVV.

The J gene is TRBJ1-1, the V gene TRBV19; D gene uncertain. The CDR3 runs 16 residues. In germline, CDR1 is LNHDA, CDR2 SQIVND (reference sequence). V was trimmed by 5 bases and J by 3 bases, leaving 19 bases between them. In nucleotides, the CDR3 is TGTGCCAGTAGTGCTACCGAGGGCAGCCGGGACACTGAAGCTTTCTTT. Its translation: CASSATEGSRDTEAFF.

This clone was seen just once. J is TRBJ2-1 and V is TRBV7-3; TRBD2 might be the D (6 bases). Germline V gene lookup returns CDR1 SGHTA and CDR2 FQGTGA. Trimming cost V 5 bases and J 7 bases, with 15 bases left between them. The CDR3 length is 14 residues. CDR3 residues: CASSRLDKGNEQFF. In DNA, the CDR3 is TGTGCCAGCAGCCGACTAGATAAGGGGAATGAGCAGTTCTTC.

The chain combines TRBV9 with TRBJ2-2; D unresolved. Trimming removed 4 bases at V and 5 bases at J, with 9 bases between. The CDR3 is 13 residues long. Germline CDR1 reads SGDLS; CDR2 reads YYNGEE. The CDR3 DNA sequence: TGTGCCAGCAGCAAACGATCTACCGGGGAGCTGTTTTTT. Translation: CASSKRSTGELFF.

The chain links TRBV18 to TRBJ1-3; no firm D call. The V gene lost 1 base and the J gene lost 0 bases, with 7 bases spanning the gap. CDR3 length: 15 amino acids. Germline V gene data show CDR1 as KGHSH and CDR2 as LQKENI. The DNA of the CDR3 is TGTGCCAGCTCACCACAACAGAGCTCTGGAAACACCATATATTTT. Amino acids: CASSPQQSSGNTIYF. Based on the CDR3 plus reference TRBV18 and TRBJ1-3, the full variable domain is NAGVMQNPRHLVRRRGQEARLRCSPMKGHSHVYWYRQLPEEGLKFMVYLQKENIIDESGMPKERFSAEFPKEGPSILRIQQVVRGDSAAYFCASSPQQSSGNTIYFGEGSWLTVV.

The CDR3 bases are TGTGCCAGCAGCTTCTTACGGGGACAGGGCACTGAAGCTTTCTTT. Translated: CASSFLRGQGTEAFF. The chain is built from TRBV13 and TRBJ1-1; TRBD1 agrees at 9 bases. Germline loops: CDR1 PRHDT, CDR2 FYEKMQ (reference sequence). With V trimmed by 3 bases and J by 4 bases, 6 bases remained unmatched. The CDR3 covers 15 residues.

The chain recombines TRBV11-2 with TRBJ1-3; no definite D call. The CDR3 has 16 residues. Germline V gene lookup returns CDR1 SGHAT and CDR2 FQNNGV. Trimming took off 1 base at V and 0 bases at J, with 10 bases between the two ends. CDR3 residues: CASSLGAGSSGNTIYF. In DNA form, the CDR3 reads TGTGCCAGCAGCTTAGGCGCCGGTTCCTCTGGAAACACCATATATTTT.

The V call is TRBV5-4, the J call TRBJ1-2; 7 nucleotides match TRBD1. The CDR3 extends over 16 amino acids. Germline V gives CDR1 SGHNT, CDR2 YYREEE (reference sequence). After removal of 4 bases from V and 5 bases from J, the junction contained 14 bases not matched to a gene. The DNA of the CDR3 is TGTGCCAGCAGCGTCGGACAGGCCATCCTTTTATATGGCTACACCTTC. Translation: CASSVGQAILLYGYTF.

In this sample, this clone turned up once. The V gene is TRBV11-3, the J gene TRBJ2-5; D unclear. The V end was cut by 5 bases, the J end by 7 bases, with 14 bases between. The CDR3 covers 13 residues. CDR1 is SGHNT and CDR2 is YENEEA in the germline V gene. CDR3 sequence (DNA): TGTGCCAGCAGCCCGGGCCCTAGGCGGACCCAGTACTTC. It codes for CASSPGPRRTQYF.

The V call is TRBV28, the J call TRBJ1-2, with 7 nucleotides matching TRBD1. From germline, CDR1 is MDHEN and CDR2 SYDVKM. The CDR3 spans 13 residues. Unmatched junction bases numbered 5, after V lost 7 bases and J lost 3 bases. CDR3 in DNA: TGTGCCAGCATCGCCGGACAGGACTATGGCTACACCTTC. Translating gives CASIAGQDYGYTF.

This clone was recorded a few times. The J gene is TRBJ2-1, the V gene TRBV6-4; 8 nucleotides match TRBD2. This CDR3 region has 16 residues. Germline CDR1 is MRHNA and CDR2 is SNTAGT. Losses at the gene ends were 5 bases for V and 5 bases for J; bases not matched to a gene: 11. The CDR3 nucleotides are TGTGCCAGCAGTCCGGGAGCCGGGGGGGAACACAATGAGCAGTTCTTC. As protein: CASSPGAGGEHNEQFF.

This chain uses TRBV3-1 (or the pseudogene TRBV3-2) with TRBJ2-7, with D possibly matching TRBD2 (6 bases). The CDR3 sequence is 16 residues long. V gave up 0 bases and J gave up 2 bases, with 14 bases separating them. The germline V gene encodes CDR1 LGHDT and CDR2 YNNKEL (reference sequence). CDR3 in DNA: TGTGCCAGCAGCCAAGAAGGCCGGGGGTGGCCCTACGAGCAGTACTTC. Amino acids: CASSQEGRGWPYEQYF.

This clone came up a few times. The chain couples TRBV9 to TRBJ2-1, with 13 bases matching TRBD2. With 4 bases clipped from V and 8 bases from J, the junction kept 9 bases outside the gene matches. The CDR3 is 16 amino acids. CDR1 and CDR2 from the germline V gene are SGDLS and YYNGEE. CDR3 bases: TGTGCCAGCAGCCCACCGACTAGCGGGGGGCGGGATGAGCAGTTCTTC. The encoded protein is CASSPPTSGGRDEQFF.

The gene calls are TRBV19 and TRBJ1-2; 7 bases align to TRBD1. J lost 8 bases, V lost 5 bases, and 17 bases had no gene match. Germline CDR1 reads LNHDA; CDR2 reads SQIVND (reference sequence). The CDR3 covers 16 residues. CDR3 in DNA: TGTGCCAGTAGTGTCGAAGAAATAGACAGGGTTGGAGGCTACACCTTC. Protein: CASSVEEIDRVGGYTF.

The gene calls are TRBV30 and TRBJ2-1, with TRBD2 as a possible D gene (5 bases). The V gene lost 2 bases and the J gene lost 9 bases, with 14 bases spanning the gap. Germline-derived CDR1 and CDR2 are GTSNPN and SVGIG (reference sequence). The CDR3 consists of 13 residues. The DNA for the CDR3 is TGTGCCTGGAGTTCAACTAGTTCTGGTGAGCAGTTCTTC. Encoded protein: CAWSSTSSGEQFF.

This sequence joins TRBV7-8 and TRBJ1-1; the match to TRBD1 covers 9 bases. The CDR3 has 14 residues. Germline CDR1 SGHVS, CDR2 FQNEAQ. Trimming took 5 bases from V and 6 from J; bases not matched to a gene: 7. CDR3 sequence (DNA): TGTGCCAGCAGCCACCGACAGGGGGTTCCTGAAGCTTTCTTT. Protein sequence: CASSHRQGVPEAFF.

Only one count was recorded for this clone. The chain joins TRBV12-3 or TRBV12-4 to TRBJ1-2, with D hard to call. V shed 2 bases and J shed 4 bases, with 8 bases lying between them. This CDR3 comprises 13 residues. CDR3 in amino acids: CASSLLQSYGYTF. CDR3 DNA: TGTGCCAGCAGTTTATTACAGTCCTATGGCTACACCTTC.

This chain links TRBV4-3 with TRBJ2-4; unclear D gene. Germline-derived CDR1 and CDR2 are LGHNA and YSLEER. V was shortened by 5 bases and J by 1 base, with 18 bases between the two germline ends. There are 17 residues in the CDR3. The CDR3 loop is CASSSRVGSVAKNIQYF. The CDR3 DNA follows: TGCGCCAGCAGCTCGCGAGTGGGTTCCGTGGCCAAAAACATTCAGTACTTC.

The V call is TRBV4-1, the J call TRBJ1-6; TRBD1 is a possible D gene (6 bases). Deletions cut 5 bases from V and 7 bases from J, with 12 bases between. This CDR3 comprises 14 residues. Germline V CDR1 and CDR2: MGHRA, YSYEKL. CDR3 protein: CASSTGTPNSPLHF. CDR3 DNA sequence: TGCGCCAGCAGCACCGGGACACCCAATTCACCCCTCCACTTT.

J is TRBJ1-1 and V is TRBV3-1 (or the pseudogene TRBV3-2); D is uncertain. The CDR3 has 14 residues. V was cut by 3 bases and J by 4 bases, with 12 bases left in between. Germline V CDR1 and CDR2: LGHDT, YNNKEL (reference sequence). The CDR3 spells CASSHGKVGTEAFF. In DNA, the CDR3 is TGTGCCAGCAGCCATGGGAAAGTGGGCACTGAAGCTTTCTTT.

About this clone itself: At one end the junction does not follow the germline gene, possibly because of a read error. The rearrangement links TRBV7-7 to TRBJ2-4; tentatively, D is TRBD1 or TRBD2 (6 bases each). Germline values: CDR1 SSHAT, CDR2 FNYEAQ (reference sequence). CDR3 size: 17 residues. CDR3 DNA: TGTGCTAGCAGCTCCGACCACACCGGAGGGGGCAAAAACATTCAGTACTTC. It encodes CASSSDHTGGGKNIQYF.

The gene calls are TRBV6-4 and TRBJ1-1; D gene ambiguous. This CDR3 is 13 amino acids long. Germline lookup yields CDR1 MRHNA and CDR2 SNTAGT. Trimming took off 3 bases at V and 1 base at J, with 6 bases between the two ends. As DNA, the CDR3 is TGTGCCAGCAGTGAACGGGCGAACACTGAAGCTTTCTTT. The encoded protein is CASSERANTEAFF.

This CDR3 is CASSVVAGGSNTEAFF. The CDR3 nucleotides read TGTGCCAGCAGCGTAGTCGCAGGGGGCTCGAACACTGAAGCTTTCTTT. The chain joins TRBV9 to TRBJ1-1; 8 nucleotides align to TRBD1. V shed 0 bases, J shed 1 base, and the junction held 5 bases outside the gene matches. Germline V gene lookup returns CDR1 SGDLS and CDR2 YYNGEE. This CDR3 is built from 16 residues.